This TCR beta chain was recorded in a study of blood T cells in healthy people across ages. For the study at large: Capturing about one barcoded beta molecule per two T cells was achieved by template switching.

This clonotype was counted many times. What it recognizes is unknown. A sample-barcoded 5' primer and a J-beta primer mix were used in a second PCR of about 6 to 11 cycles. TCRdb fed the 5' RACE reads into MiXCR, producing one record per CDR3 protein. The table includes 590,000 or so distinct CDR3 sequences, less than 35% detected once. Study outcomes and limitations: The recorded TCR beta diversity per million T cells decreased in a roughly linear manner with age. Long-lived donors had more naive CD4+ cells and higher diversity than aged donors.

Each donor gave 9 to 10 milliliters of peripheral blood. V lost 4 bases, J lost 0 bases, and 6 bases stayed unmatched. Per the germline V gene, CDR1 is MDHEN and CDR2 is SYDVKM. The CDR3 contains 16 residues. The sequencing sample was made of blood. The TCR sequence derives from a woman older than 75 in good health. The chain joins TRBV28 to TRBJ1-5, with 7 nucleotides matching TRBD1. DNA of the CDR3: TGTGCCAGCAGTTACGTTGACAGGGCTAGCAATCAGCCCCAGCATTTT. Translated: CASSYVDRASNQPQHF.